This passage covers 32 T cell receptor beta chains from one sample sequenced in a study of blood T cell repertoires in COVID-19. Only in-frame clones appear in the TCRdb table, and some are missing; sequencing was by immunoSEQ multiplex PCR. The sample has hundreds of thousands of clones, 80% to 90% seen once. Sequencing was done on a sample of PBMCs or T cells enriched from blood (not recorded which). The source of these receptors is a woman aged 30 to 39 who had been exposed to COVID-19.

The rearrangement links TRBV7-9 to TRBJ2-1, with 10 bases matching TRBD1. Trimming removed 5 bases from V and 6 bases from J; junction bases left unmatched: 10. This CDR3 comprises 16 residues. Germline assignment: CDR1 SEHNR and CDR2 FQNEAQ (reference sequence). In DNA form, the CDR3 reads TGTGCCAGCAGCCCCTCCGGGACAGGGGTAATCAATGAGCAGTTCTTC. As protein: CASSPSGTGVINEQFF.

This clone rates as medium-sized. The chain has TRBV19 and TRBJ2-7; TRBD1 is a possible D gene (5 bases). The CDR3 has 14 amino acids. Germline V gives CDR1 LNHDA, CDR2 SQIVND (reference sequence). Trimming left V 1 base short and J 5 bases short, with 12 bases between. CDR3 loop: CASSIVAGFDEQYF. The DNA of the CDR3 is TGTGCCAGTAGTATAGTGGCAGGGTTCGACGAGCAGTACTTC.

CDR3 protein: CASSQRLGATNEKLFF. CDR3 nucleotide sequence: TGTGCCAGCAGCCAACGGCTTGGGGCCACTAATGAAAAACTGTTTTTT. The rearrangement uses TRBV3-1 (or the pseudogene TRBV3-2) and TRBJ1-4, with D possibly TRBD1 on 5 matching bases. The CDR3 extends over 16 amino acids. Germline assignment: CDR1 LGHDT and CDR2 YNNKEL (reference sequence). Trimming removed 2 bases at V and 2 bases at J, with 12 bases between.

This clone was recorded only once. The junction departs from the called germline gene at one end, perhaps through a read error. The rearrangement links TRBV6-1 to TRBJ1-6; D is perhaps TRBD1 (5 bases). The germline gives CDR1 MNHNS, CDR2 SASEGT. The CDR3 sequence is 16 residues long. CDR3 protein: CASSKAGSSYNSPLHF. Written as DNA, the CDR3 is TGTGCCAGCAGTAAAGCAGGGAGCTCCTATAATTCACCCCTCCACTTT.

The V and J genes are TRBV19 and TRBJ1-6; the match to TRBD1 covers 10 bases. Germline-derived CDR1 and CDR2 are LNHDA and SQIVND (reference sequence). The CDR3 has 15 residues. V was pared by 7 bases and J by 17 bases, with 17 bases of the junction left unmatched. Here the CDR3 reads CASKGIGTGEAPVHF. The CDR3 DNA reads TGTGCCAGTAAGGGGATTGGGACAGGGGAAGCTCCTGTCCACTTT.

J is TRBJ2-7 and V is TRBV6-5, with D tentatively TRBD2 (7 bases). The V end lost 1 base, the J end lost 5 bases, and 18 bases lay between the germline ends. Germline-derived CDR1 and CDR2 are MNHEY and SVGAGI. The CDR3 length is 16 residues. CDR3 in amino acids: CASSYLGGARRDEQYF. For the CDR3, the DNA is TGTGCCAGCAGTTACTTAGGGGGGGCCAGACGGGACGAGCAGTACTTC.

This chain links TRBV27 with TRBJ1-6; TRBD1 matches 8 bases. Per germline, CDR1 MNHEY and CDR2 SMNVEV (reference sequence). V lost 6 bases and J lost 6; bases outside the gene matches: 13. The CDR3 is 17 amino acids. This chain's CDR3 is CASRTSSRTGRNSPLHF. The CDR3 bases are TGTGCCAGCAGGACAAGCTCAAGGACAGGGCGTAATTCACCCCTCCACTTT.

The chain recombines TRBV28 with TRBJ1-2; no reliable D call. Germline CDR1 is MDHEN and CDR2 is SYDVKM. Trimming removed 5 bases from V and 3 bases from J, with 4 bases in between. This CDR3 has 11 residues. The chain's CDR3 is CASSLHYGYTF. The CDR3 DNA reads as TGTGCCAGCAGTCTCCACTATGGCTACACCTTC.

This clone occurred a few times. The chain has TRBV28 and TRBJ2-7, with D tentatively TRBD1 (5 bases). The germline V gene encodes CDR1 MDHEN and CDR2 SYDVKM. The CDR3 runs to 14 residues. Trimming cost V 6 bases and J 7 bases, with 19 bases left between them. CDR3 coding DNA: TGTGCCAGCAGGGCTACTGGGGCCCTCAGGGAGCAGTACTTC. Translation: CASRATGALREQYF.

This chain joins TRBV7-6 and TRBJ2-1; 7 bases map to TRBD2. Losses at the gene ends were 1 base for V and 4 bases for J; bases not matched to a gene: 13. This CDR3 region has 18 residues. Germline V gene lookup returns CDR1 SGHVS and CDR2 FNYEAQ. Here the CDR3 reads CASSLETHRTRVYNEQFF. CDR3 bases: TGTGCCAGCAGCTTAGAAACACATAGGACTAGGGTTTACAATGAGCAGTTCTTC.

The CDR3 region has the DNA TGTGCCAGCAGTTTAGTATATGGGGGAGGAGAGACCCAGTACTTC. Translation gives CASSLVYGGGETQYF. This sequence joins TRBV27 and TRBJ2-5; a possible D gene is TRBD2 (6 bases). Germline values: CDR1 MNHEY, CDR2 SMNVEV (reference sequence). This CDR3 is built from 15 residues. V was shortened by 2 bases and J by 4 bases, with 14 bases between the two germline ends.

This chain uses TRBV24-1 with TRBJ2-3; D is unclear. The germline V gene has CDR1 KGHDR and CDR2 SFDVKD. Trimming cost V 2 bases and J 0 bases, with 11 bases left between them. The CDR3 is made up of 16 amino acids. The CDR3 DNA reads as TGTGCCACCAGTGATTCTCCAGGTGCTAGCACAGATACGCAGTATTTT. Amino acid sequence: CATSDSPGASTDTQYF.

V is TRBV7-3 and J is TRBJ1-1; a possible D gene is TRBD1 (6 bases). Germline V gene sequence: CDR1 SGHTA, CDR2 FQGTGA. Trimming pared 5 bases from V and 1 base from J, leaving 14 bases between. The CDR3 extends over 15 amino acids. CDR3 nucleotide sequence: TGTGCCAGCAGCCTACAGGGTACGGAGAACACTGAAGCTTTCTTT. This codes for CASSLQGTENTEAFF. Supplemented by reference TRBV7-3 and TRBJ1-1, the full variable domain reads GAGVSQTPSNKVTEKGKYVELRCDPISGHTALYWYRQSLGQGPEFLIYFQGTGAADDSGLPNDRFFAVRPEGSVSTLKIQRTERGDSAVYLCASSLQGTENTEAFFGQGTRLTVV.

The chain uses TRBV27 and TRBJ1-6; no clear D gene. V was shortened by 6 bases and J by 4 bases, with 22 bases between the two germline ends. The CDR3 is 18 amino acids. Per germline, CDR1 MNHEY and CDR2 SMNVEV (reference sequence). The CDR3 DNA reads TGTGCCAGCAGCGCCAGGCCTCCGAAGGTTCCTTATAATTCACCCCTCCACTTT. Translating it yields CASSARPPKVPYNSPLHF.

The V call is TRBV6-5, the J call TRBJ1-1; no reliable D call. The V end was cut by 2 bases, the J end by 3 bases, with 13 bases between. The CDR3 runs 15 residues. Germline CDR1 reads MNHEY; CDR2 reads SVGAGI. In DNA form, the CDR3 reads TGTGCCAGCAGTTACCATCCGGGTCGGGACACTGAAGCTTTCTTT. This translates into CASSYHPGRDTEAFF.

Remarks on this clone: This sample includes further DNA sequences coding for the same CDR3. V is TRBV3-1 (or the pseudogene TRBV3-2) and J is TRBJ1-6, with D uncertain. CDR1 is LGHDT, CDR2 YNNKEL, per germline (reference sequence). The CDR3 has 13 amino acids. V lost 1 base and J 8 bases, leaving 6 bases between the germline ends. DNA for the CDR3: TGTGCCAGCAGCCAAGTCCGGGATTCACCCCTCCACTTT. Translation: CASSQVRDSPLHF.

The rearrangement uses TRBV6-5 and TRBJ2-3; D gene ambiguous. Germline CDR1 is MNHEY and CDR2 is SVGAGI. CDR3 length equals 13 residues. With 6 bases removed from V and 2 bases from J, the gap between germline ends came to 9 bases. Here the CDR3 DNA reads TGTGCCAGCAGCCATCCATTCACAGATACGCAGTATTTT. Translated: CASSHPFTDTQYF.

V gene TRBV7-9 combines with J gene TRBJ1-3, with a weak D call TRBD1 (6 bases). Germline V gene sequence: CDR1 SEHNR, CDR2 FQNEAQ (reference sequence). The CDR3 contains 15 residues. The V end was cut by 2 bases, the J end by 8 bases, with 16 bases between. The CDR3 coding sequence is TGTGCCAGCAGCTTAAGAGGCGGGGGGCTCGACACCATATATTTT. Amino acids: CASSLRGGGLDTIYF.

V is TRBV19 and J is TRBJ2-2, with D tentatively TRBD2 (5 bases). Trimming left V 7 bases short and J 3 bases short, with 6 bases between. The V gene's germline CDR1 is LNHDA and CDR2 SQIVND (reference sequence). This CDR3 spans 12 amino acids. CDR3 coding DNA: TGTGCCAGTATCGGGGACACCGGGGAGCTGTTTTTT. Amino acid sequence: CASIGDTGELFF.

CDR3 sequence (DNA): TGCGCCAGCAGCTTGGGAGGGCTAGGCTACACCTTC. It encodes CASSLGGLGYTF. This chain uses TRBV5-1 with TRBJ1-2; D ambiguous. The germline gives CDR1 SGHRS, CDR2 YFSETQ. This CDR3 has 12 residues. Trimming took off 0 bases at V and 8 bases at J, with 8 bases between the two ends.

This chain uses TRBV29-1 with TRBJ2-1, with 7 bases identical to TRBD2. V dropped 5 bases and J dropped 10; count of bases not matched to a gene: 5. This CDR3 is 11 amino acids long. CDR1 and CDR2 (germline): SQVTM, ANQGSEA. The CDR3 nucleotides read TGCAGCGTTATAGGGCGGGGGGAGCAGTTCTTC. Residues: CSVIGRGEQFF.

The V and J genes are TRBV11-2 and TRBJ2-7; 10 bases agree with TRBD2. The V gene's germline CDR1 is SGHAT and CDR2 FQNNGV. The ends lost 5 bases at V and 0 bases at J; junction bases unmatched: 10. The CDR3 extends over 17 amino acids. The CDR3 nucleotides read TGTGCCAGCAGCCGAACTAGCGGGGCAAGGAGCTCCTACGAGCAGTACTTC. Its translation: CASSRTSGARSSYEQYF.

The V gene is TRBV2, the J gene TRBJ1-2, with 9 bases that match TRBD1. V was pared by 8 bases and J by 0 bases, with 31 bases of the junction left unmatched. Germline loops: CDR1 SNHLY, CDR2 FYNNEI. The CDR3 sequence is 23 residues long. CDR3 region: CASLAPLTGGEVGSLVSNYGYTF. The CDR3 coding sequence is TGTGCCAGCCTAGCCCCCCTTACAGGGGGCGAAGTTGGAAGTCTCGTTTCTAACTATGGCTACACCTTC.

The gene calls are TRBV30 and TRBJ1-1; D ambiguous. CDR3 size: 12 residues. Trimming removed 4 bases from V and 1 base from J, with 7 bases in between. Germline loops: CDR1 GTSNPN, CDR2 SVGIG (reference sequence). The CDR3 loop is CAWKAGNTEAFF. The CDR3 DNA reads TGTGCCTGGAAGGCAGGGAACACTGAAGCTTTCTTT.

This clone was detected only a few times. V usage is TRBV29-1 and J usage is TRBJ1-3; the D gene is possibly TRBD1 (6 bases). The CDR3 spans 13 residues. V dropped 4 bases and J dropped 3 bases, with 10 bases sitting between them. Germline CDR1 reads SQVTM; CDR2 reads ANQGSEA. The chain's CDR3 is CSVGSGDGNTIYF. CDR3 nucleotide sequence: TGCAGCGTTGGATCAGGGGATGGAAACACCATATATTTT.

The chain carries TRBV4-2 and TRBJ2-1, with D tentatively TRBD1 (5 bases). Trimming stripped 1 base from V and 1 base from J, with 8 bases between. The germline CDR1 and CDR2 sequences are LGHNA and YNFKEQ. The CDR3 contains 15 residues. CDR3 loop: CASSQARGSYNEQFF. The CDR3 region has the DNA TGTGCCAGCAGCCAAGCTAGGGGTTCCTACAATGAGCAGTTCTTC.

This chain joins TRBV10-1 and TRBJ2-2; tentatively, D is TRBD1 (6 bases). V was clipped by 0 bases and J by 2 bases, with 10 bases between them. This CDR3 has 16 residues. The germline CDR1 and CDR2 sequences are WNHNN and SYGVQD (reference sequence). The CDR3 here is CASSESGRGNTGELFF. The DNA for the CDR3 is TGCGCCAGCAGTGAGTCGGGCAGGGGTAACACCGGGGAGCTGTTTTTT.

This clone was seen a few times. The rearrangement links TRBV7-2 to TRBJ1-6; TRBD1 might be the D (6 bases). V was clipped by 7 bases and J by 7 bases, with 14 bases between them. This CDR3 contains 14 residues. CDR1 is SGHTA, CDR2 FQGNSA, per germline. The CDR3 reads CASKERGGNSPLHF. The CDR3 DNA sequence: TGTGCCAGCAAAGAAAGGGGGGGAAATTCACCCCTCCACTTT.

This rearrangement joins TRBV6-5 to TRBJ2-7; 9 bases are a match to TRBD1. The CDR3 consists of 15 residues. Losses at the gene ends were 4 bases for V and 3 bases for J; bases not matched to a gene: 7. The germline V gene encodes CDR1 MNHEY and CDR2 SVGAGI. DNA of the CDR3: TGTGCCAGCAGTTTAAAACCGGGACAGGGCTACGAGCAGTACTTC. This gives the protein CASSLKPGQGYEQYF.

The CDR3: CASTGGGTNTDTQYF. CDR3 DNA: TGTGCCAGTACTGGCGGGGGGACGAACACAGATACGCAGTATTTT. The chain employs TRBV19 and TRBJ2-3, with 8 bases fitting TRBD2. Germline V lookup: CDR1 LNHDA, CDR2 SQIVND (reference sequence). The V gene end was trimmed by 7 bases and the J gene end by 2 bases; junction bases not matched to a gene: 8. The CDR3 runs 15 residues. Looking up the rest from reference TRBV19 and TRBJ2-3 gives the full variable domain: DGGITQSPKYLFRKEGQNVTLSCEQNLNHDAMYWYRQDPGQGLRLIYYSQIVNDFQKGDIAEGYSVSREKKESFPLTVTSAQKNPTAFYLCASTGGGTNTDTQYFGPGTRLTVL.

The rearrangement links TRBV6-5 to TRBJ2-1, with TRBD1 matching over 7 bases. The germline gives CDR1 MNHEY, CDR2 SVGAGI. The CDR3 covers 13 residues. V was pared by 6 bases and J by 5 bases, with 4 bases of the junction left unmatched. The CDR3 region has the DNA TGTGCCAGCAGAGGGACAGTTAACAATGAGCAGTTCTTC. Protein sequence: CASRGTVNNEQFF.

This clone was seen just once. The chain employs TRBV19 and TRBJ1-2, with 9 bases matching TRBD1. Trimming took 8 bases from V and 4 from J; bases not matched to a gene: 11. CDR1 LNHDA and CDR2 SQIVND come from the germline V gene (reference sequence). The CDR3 consists of 15 residues. The CDR3 region is CASASPGQGIYGYTF. CDR3 sequence (DNA): TGTGCCAGTGCATCACCGGGACAGGGAATCTATGGCTACACCTTC.